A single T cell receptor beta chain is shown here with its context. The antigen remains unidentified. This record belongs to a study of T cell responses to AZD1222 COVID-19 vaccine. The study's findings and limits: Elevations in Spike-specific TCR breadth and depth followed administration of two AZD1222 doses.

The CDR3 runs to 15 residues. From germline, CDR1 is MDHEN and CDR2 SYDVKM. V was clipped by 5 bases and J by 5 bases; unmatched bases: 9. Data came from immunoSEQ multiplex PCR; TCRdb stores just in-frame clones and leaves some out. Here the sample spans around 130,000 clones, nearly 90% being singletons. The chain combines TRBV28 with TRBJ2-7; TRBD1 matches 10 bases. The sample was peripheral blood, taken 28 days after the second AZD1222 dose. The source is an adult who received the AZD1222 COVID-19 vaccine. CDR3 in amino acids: CASSPPGQGWDEQYF. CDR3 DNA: TGTGCCAGCAGTCCCCCGGGACAGGGGTGGGACGAGCAGTACTTC.